What follows describes a single T cell receptor (beta chain). This sample was included in a study of blood T cell repertoires in COVID-19. Looking at the study overall: The samples span acute and convalescent COVID-19 from the United States, Italy and Spain. Sample material is recorded as cDNA or gDNA derived from T cells, B-cell-depleted T cells, or PBMCs.

The assay was immunoSEQ multiplex PCR, and TCRdb's table has in-frame clones only and misses some. The sample contains around 310,000 clones, 75% to 95% of which appear only once. This CDR3 has 15 residues. The ends lost 6 bases at V and 4 bases at J; junction bases unmatched: 10. Germline V CDR1 and CDR2: LNHDA, SQIVND (reference sequence). The TCR was taken from a young woman with COVID-19, enrolled during active disease. The sample comprised peripheral blood. This chain uses TRBV19 with TRBJ1-1, with 8 bases aligning to TRBD1. CDR3 DNA sequence: TGTGCCAGTAGAGACCTCCAGGGGGCGCCCACTGAAGCTTTCTTT. Its protein product is CASRDLQGAPTEAFF.